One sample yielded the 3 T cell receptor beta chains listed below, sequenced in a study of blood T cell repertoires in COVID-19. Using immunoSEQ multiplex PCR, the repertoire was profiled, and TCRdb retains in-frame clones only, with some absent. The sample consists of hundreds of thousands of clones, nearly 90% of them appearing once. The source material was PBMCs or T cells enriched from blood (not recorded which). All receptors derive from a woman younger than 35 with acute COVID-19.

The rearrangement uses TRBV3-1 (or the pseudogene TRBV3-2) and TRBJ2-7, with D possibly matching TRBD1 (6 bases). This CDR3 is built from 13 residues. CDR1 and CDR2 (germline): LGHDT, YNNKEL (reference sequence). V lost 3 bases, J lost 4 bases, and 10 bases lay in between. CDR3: CASSHPQGYEQYF. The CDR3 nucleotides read TGTGCCAGCAGCCATCCACAGGGATACGAGCAGTACTTC.

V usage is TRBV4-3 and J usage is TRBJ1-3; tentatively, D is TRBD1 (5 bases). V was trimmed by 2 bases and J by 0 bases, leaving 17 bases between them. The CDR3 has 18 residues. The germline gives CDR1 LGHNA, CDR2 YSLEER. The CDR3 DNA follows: TGCGCCAGCAGCCAACGAGTCGAGTCCGGGGGCTCTGGAAACACCATATATTTT. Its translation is CASSQRVESGGSGNTIYF.

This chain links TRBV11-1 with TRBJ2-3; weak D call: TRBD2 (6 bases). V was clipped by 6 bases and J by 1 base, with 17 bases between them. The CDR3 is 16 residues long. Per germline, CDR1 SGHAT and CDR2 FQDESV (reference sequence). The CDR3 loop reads CASRRRGGIGTDTQYF. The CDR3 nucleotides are TGTGCCAGCAGACGGAGGGGTGGGATAGGCACAGATACGCAGTATTTT.